The subject of this entry is one T cell receptor (beta chain). Participants came from under 30 US areas, aged roughly 18 to 95 years. Clinical history as reported by participants underpinned cohort assignment. The sample comes from a study of blood T cell repertoires in COVID-19. The wider study: PBMCs, B-cell-depleted T cells, or T cells provided the cDNA or gDNA that made up the material.

Germline values: CDR1 LGHNA, CDR2 YSLEER. The CDR3 sequence is 16 residues long. Germline trimming cut 3 bases from V and 1 base from J; bases unmatched to any gene: 4. In the authors' workflow: Cell counts per sample came from amplifying reference gene primers. Profiled with immunoSEQ multiplex PCR; TCRdb holds only in-frame clones, not every one. The V and J calls and the clone size are those of that table, but D and trimming were determined from the DNA. Among approximately 220,000 clones listed, approximately 80% were seen once. The V gene is TRBV4-3, the J gene TRBJ2-7; 12 nucleotides align to TRBD2. Sequenced: PBMCs or T cells enriched from blood (not recorded which). The receptor's source is a woman between 40 and 55 years old with acute COVID-19. The chain's CDR3 is CASSQGTSGGSYEQYF. The CDR3 coding sequence is TGCGCCAGCAGCCAGGGAACTAGCGGGGGGTCCTACGAGCAGTACTTC.